Sequencing of this TCR beta chain was carried out in a study of blood T cell repertoires in COVID-19. Looking at the study overall: Specimens from acute and convalescent COVID-19 originated in the United States, Italy and Spain. Sources were T cells, B-cell-depleted T cells, or PBMCs; the material itself was cDNA or gDNA.

Seattle patient enrollment occurred during active infection, with longitudinal follow-up thereafter. The CDR3 spans 15 residues. Looked up from germline, CDR1 is KGHSH and CDR2 is LQKENI. J was trimmed by 6 bases and V by 0 bases; bases with no gene match: 6. Authors' analysis steps: It was from reference gene primer amplification that nucleated cell counts were estimated. Some clones are missing from TCRdb's copy, which holds only in-frame ones; the method was immunoSEQ multiplex PCR. That table furnishes V, J and clone size, whereas the DNA furnished D and trimming. The sample carries 40,000 or so clones, approximately 69% recorded once. This clone is medium-sized in the sample.

What was sequenced was peripheral blood. This TCR came from a man aged 65 to 85 with COVID-19, enrolled during active disease. The rearrangement joins TRBV18 to TRBJ2-7; 9 bases line up with TRBD1. The CDR3 protein is CASSPPWTGVGEQYF. As DNA, the CDR3 is TGTGCCAGCTCACCACCCTGGACAGGGGTTGGCGAGCAGTACTTC.